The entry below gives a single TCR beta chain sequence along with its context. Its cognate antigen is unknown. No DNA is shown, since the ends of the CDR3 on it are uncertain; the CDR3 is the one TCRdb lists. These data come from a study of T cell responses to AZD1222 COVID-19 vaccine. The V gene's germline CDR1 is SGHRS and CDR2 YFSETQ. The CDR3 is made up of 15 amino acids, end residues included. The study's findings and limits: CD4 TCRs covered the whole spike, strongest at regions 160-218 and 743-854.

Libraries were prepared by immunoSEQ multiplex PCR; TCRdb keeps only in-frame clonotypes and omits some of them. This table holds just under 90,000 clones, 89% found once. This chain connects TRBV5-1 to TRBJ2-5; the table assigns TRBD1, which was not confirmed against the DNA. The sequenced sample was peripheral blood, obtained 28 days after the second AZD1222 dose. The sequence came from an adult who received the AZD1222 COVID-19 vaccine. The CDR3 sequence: CASSFGQGFGETQYF.